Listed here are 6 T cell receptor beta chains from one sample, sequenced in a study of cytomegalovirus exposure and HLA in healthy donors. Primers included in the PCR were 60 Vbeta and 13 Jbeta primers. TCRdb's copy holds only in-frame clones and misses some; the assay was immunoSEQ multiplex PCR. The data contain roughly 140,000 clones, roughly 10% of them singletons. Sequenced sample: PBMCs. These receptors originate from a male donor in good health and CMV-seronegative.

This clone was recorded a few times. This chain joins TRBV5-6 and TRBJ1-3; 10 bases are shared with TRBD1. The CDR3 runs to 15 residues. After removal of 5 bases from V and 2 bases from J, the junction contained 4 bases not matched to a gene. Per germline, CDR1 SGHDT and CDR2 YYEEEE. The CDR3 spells CASSRGQGAGNTIYF. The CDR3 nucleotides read TGTGCCAGCAGTCGCGGACAGGGGGCTGGAAACACCATATATTTT.

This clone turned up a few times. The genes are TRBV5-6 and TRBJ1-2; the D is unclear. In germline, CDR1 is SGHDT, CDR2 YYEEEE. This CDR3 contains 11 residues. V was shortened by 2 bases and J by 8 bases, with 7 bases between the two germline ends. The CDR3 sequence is CASSFVRGYTF. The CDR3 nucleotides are TGTGCCAGCAGCTTCGTTCGGGGCTACACCTTC.

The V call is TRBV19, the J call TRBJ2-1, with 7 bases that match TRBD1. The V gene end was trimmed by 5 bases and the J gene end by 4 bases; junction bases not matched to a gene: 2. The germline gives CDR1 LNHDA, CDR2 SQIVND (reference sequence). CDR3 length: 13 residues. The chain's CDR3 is CASSEDRYNEQFF. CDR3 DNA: TGTGCCAGTAGTGAGGACAGGTACAATGAGCAGTTCTTC.

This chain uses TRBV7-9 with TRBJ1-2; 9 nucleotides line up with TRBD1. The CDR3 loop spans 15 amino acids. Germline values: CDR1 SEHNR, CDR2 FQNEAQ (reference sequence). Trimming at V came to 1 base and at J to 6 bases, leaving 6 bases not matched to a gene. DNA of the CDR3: TGTGCCAGCAGCTTAGGGACAGGGGTCCAGGATGGCTACACCTTC. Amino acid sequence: CASSLGTGVQDGYTF.

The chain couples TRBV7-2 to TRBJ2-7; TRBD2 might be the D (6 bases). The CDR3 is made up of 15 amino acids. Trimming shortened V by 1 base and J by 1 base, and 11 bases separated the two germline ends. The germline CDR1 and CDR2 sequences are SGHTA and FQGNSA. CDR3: CASSLGSGGSYEQYF. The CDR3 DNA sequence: TGTGCCAGCAGCTTAGGATCCGGGGGATCCTACGAGCAGTACTTC.

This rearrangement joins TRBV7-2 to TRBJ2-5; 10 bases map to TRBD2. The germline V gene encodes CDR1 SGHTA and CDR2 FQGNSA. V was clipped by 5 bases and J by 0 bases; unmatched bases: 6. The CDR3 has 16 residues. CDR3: CASSPRTSGYQETQYF. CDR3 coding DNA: TGTGCCAGCAGCCCTCGGACTAGCGGTTACCAAGAGACCCAGTACTTC.